The 6 T cell receptor beta chains below come from one sample, sequenced in a study of blood T cell repertoires in COVID-19. Assay: immunoSEQ multiplex PCR; the TCRdb copy retains only in-frame clones and omits some. The sample shows 140,000 to 150,000 clones, around 85% of them seen only once. Sequenced input: peripheral blood. These receptors were obtained from a woman aged 40 to 50 with active or convalescent COVID-19.

V is TRBV28 and J is TRBJ1-3, with a tentative D call TRBD1 (6 bases). Germline V gene data show CDR1 as MDHEN and CDR2 as SYDVKM. V was pared by 6 bases and J by 3 bases, with 12 bases between. This CDR3 comprises 14 residues. CDR3: CASSATGLGNTIYF. DNA for the CDR3: TGTGCCAGCAGCGCCACAGGGCTTGGAAACACCATATATTTT.

The chain uses TRBV5-1 and TRBJ2-3, with 7 bases aligning to TRBD2. The CDR3 has 15 amino acids. Trimming cost V 4 bases and J 1 base; bases outside gene matches: 6. Germline-derived CDR1 and CDR2 are SGHRS and YFSETQ. This CDR3 is CASSPGLRGTDTQYF. DNA for the CDR3: TGCGCCAGCAGCCCGGGACTAAGGGGCACAGATACGCAGTATTTT.

The chain joins TRBV28 to TRBJ1-2; D uncertain. Germline lookup yields CDR1 MDHEN and CDR2 SYDVKM. The CDR3 length is 12 residues. The ends were cut back, 2 bases at V and 6 bases at J, with 7 bases in the middle. CDR3 region: CASSLRVDGYTF. The DNA of the CDR3 is TGTGCCAGCAGTTTAAGAGTCGATGGCTACACCTTC.

The CDR3: CASSEGYLRGTEAFF. In DNA, the CDR3 is TGCGCCAGCAGTGAGGGGTACCTCAGGGGAACTGAAGCTTTCTTT. The genes are TRBV10-2 and TRBJ1-1; D is perhaps TRBD1 (6 bases). The CDR3 sequence is 15 residues long. Germline lookup yields CDR1 WSHSY and CDR2 SAAADI. The germline V and J ends were trimmed by 2 bases and 5 bases, with 15 bases remaining between them.

This clone was recorded once. The chain recombines TRBV4-3 with TRBJ2-7; D call uncertain. Trimming took 0 bases from V and 7 from J, leaving 16 bases between them. Looked up from germline, CDR1 is LGHNA and CDR2 is YSLEER. The CDR3 is 15 amino acids. The CDR3 loop reads CASSQDHFTSSEQYF. The DNA for the CDR3 is TGCGCCAGCAGCCAAGACCACTTCACGTCAAGTGAGCAGTACTTC.

The gene calls are TRBV5-1 and TRBJ1-4; the D gene is possibly TRBD1 (5 bases). This CDR3 contains 15 residues. Per the germline V gene, CDR1 is SGHRS and CDR2 is YFSETQ. The V and J ends lost 4 bases and 8 bases respectively, with 18 bases between them. In nucleotides, the CDR3 is TGCGCCAGCAGCATGTCAGGGATGGTGAGGGAAAAACTGTTTTTT. It is translated as CASSMSGMVREKLFF.